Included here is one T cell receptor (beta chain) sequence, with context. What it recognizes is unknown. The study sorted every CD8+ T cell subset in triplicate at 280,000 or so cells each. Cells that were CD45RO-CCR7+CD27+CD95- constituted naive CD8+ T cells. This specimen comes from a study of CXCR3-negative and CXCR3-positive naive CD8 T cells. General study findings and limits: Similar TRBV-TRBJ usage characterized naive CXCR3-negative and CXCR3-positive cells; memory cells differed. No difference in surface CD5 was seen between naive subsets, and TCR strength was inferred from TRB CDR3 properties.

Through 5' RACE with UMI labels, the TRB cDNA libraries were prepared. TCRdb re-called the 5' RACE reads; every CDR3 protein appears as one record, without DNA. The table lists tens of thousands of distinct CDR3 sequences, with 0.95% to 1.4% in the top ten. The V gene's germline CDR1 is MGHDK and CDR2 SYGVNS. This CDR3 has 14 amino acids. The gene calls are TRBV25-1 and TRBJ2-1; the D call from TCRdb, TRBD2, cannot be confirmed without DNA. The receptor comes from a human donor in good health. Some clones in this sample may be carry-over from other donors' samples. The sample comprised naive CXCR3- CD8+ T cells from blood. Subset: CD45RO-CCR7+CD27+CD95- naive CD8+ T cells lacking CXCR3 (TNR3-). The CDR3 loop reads CASSEWSGDNEQFF. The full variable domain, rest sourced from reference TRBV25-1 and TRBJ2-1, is EADIYQTPRYLVIGTGKKITLECSQTMGHDKMYWYQQDPGMELHLIHYSYGVNSTEKGDLSSESTVSRIRTEHFPLTLESARPSHTSQYLCASSEWSGDNEQFFGPGTRLTVL.